This is a list of T cell receptor beta chains from one sample in a study of blood T cell repertoires in COVID-19. Profiled with immunoSEQ multiplex PCR; TCRdb holds only in-frame clones, not every one. This sample carries 27,000 or so clones, about 90% of them seen once, and the ten largest clones take approximately 2.6%. The sample was peripheral blood. These receptors all stem from a human donor in a cohort sampled during active COVID-19. CDR3s include the opening cysteine and the closing phenylalanine or tryptophan. D genes are given only for firm matches. A clone size is listed for some rows: how often the clone was seen (once, few, many), or a class if it is expanded.

CDR3 protein | CDR3 DNA | J gene | V gene | clone size | D gene
CASTEGAWYQETQYF | TGTGCCAGCACCGAAGGGGCCTGGTACCAAGAGACCCAGTACTTC | TRBJ2-5 | TRBV6-4 | few | -
CASRPMPGTGGLREKLFF | TGCGCCAGCAGACCGATGCCTGGGACAGGGGGTCTACGGGAAAAACTGTTTTTT | TRBJ1-4 | TRBV10-2 | - | TRBD1
CASSAQLAGGRNEQFF | TGTGCCAGCAGCGCCCAACTAGCGGGAGGGCGCAATGAGCAGTTCTTC | TRBJ2-1 | TRBV7-3 | - | TRBD2
CASSLGAGAHYNEQFF | TGTGCCAGCAGCTTAGGGGCAGGGGCTCACTACAATGAGCAGTTCTTC | TRBJ2-1 | TRBV7-3 | - | -
CASSLGAASSGANVLTF | TGCGCCAGCAGCTTAGGAGCGGCCAGCTCTGGGGCCAACGTCCTGACTTTC | TRBJ2-6 | TRBV5-1 | - | -
CARRGGGELFF | TGTGCCAGGCGGGGGGGCGGGGAGCTGTTTTTT | TRBJ2-2 | TRBV19 | - | TRBD2
CASSGQLNEKLFF | TGTGCCAGCAGCGGGCAGCTTAATGAAAAACTGTTTTTT | TRBJ1-4 | TRBV14 | - | -
CASTRTGEGTGELFF | TGTGCCAGCACACGGACAGGGGAGGGAACCGGGGAGCTGTTTTTT | TRBJ2-2 | TRBV7-6 | - | TRBD1
CASSQGTRNTQYF | TGTGCCAGCAGCCAAGGGACTAGGAATACGCAGTATTTT | TRBJ2-3 | TRBV3-1/TRBV3-2 | - | TRBD2
CASSSGTGFTGELFF | TGTGCCAGCAGCTCAGGGACAGGGTTCACCGGGGAGCTGTTTTTT | TRBJ2-2 | TRBV9 | - | TRBD1
CASSLAGTNEKLFF | TGTGCCAGCAGCTTGGCAGGAACTAATGAAAAACTGTTTTTT | TRBJ1-4 | TRBV7-9 | - | -
CASSLRTGSYEQYF | TGTGCCAGCAGTTTAAGGACAGGGTCCTACGAGCAGTACTTC | TRBJ2-7 | TRBV28 | - | TRBD1
CASSLGPQETQYF | TGTGCCAGCAGCTTAGGGCCACAAGAGACCCAGTACTTC | TRBJ2-5 | TRBV11-3 | - | -
CASSKEAQAYNEQFF | TGTGCCAGTAGTAAGGAGGCGCAGGCCTACAATGAGCAGTTCTTC | TRBJ2-1 | TRBV19 | - | -
CASSDAAGGTDTQYF | TGTGCCAGCAGTGATGCGGCGGGGGGCACAGATACGCAGTATTTT | TRBJ2-3 | TRBV2 | - | TRBD2
CASTQDRVYGYTF | TGTGCCAGCACTCAAGACAGGGTCTATGGCTACACCTTC | TRBJ1-2 | TRBV7-8 | - | TRBD1
CAARGTGGGEQYF | TGTGCCGCCCGAGGGACAGGGGGCGGTGAGCAGTACTTC | TRBJ2-7 | TRBV10-3 | - | TRBD1
CASSWAGLAGVREQYF | TGTGCCAGCAGTTGGGCGGGACTAGCGGGAGTCCGCGAGCAGTACTTC | TRBJ2-7 | TRBV6-6 | - | TRBD2
CASSVGGIAGAHEQYF | TGTGCCAGCAGCGTAGGGGGTATAGCGGGAGCCCACGAGCAGTACTTC | TRBJ2-7 | TRBV9 | once | TRBD2
CASRTVGGNTEAFF | TGTGCCAGCAGGACGGTAGGGGGAAACACTGAAGCTTTCTTT | TRBJ1-1 | TRBV2 | few | -
CASSERRTNYGYTF | TGTGCCAGCAGTGAGCGGAGAACTAACTATGGCTACACCTTC | TRBJ1-2 | TRBV6-1 | - | -
CASSPTRYGYTF | TGTGCCAGCAGCCCAACTCGATATGGCTACACCTTC | TRBJ1-2 | TRBV2 | - | -
CASSVASGGQETQYF | TGTGCCAGCAGCGTAGCTAGCGGGGGTCAAGAGACCCAGTACTTC | TRBJ2-5 | TRBV9 | - | TRBD2
CASSVESGGTSEQYF | TGTGCCAGCAGCGTAGAAAGCGGTGGGACTTCCGAGCAGTACTTC | TRBJ2-7 | TRBV9 | - | -
CASSPPNGGPSYEQYF | TGTGCCAGCTCACCACCCAACGGGGGGCCGTCCTACGAGCAGTACTTC | TRBJ2-7 | TRBV18 | - | -
CASSGGGGNQPQHF | TGTGCCAGCAGCGGGGGGGGAGGCAATCAGCCCCAGCATTTT | TRBJ1-5 | TRBV3-1/TRBV3-2 | - | -
CATMFGGANVLTF | TGTGCCACCATGTTTGGGGGCGCCAACGTCCTGACTTTC | TRBJ2-6 | TRBV7-9 | - | -
CASSAQAGGLTGELFF | TGTGCCAGTAGTGCCCAAGCGGGAGGGCTGACCGGGGAGCTGTTTTTT | TRBJ2-2 | TRBV19 | - | TRBD2
CASSLDGRGNSGNTIYF | TGTGCCAGCAGCTTAGATGGCAGGGGGAACTCTGGAAACACCATATATTTT | TRBJ1-3 | TRBV11-2 | - | TRBD1
CASSQGASGIYEQYF | TGTGCCAGCAGCCAGGGAGCTAGCGGGATTTACGAGCAGTACTTC | TRBJ2-7 | TRBV14 | once | TRBD2
CASSTLIREAQHF | TGTGCCAGTAGTACCCTTATACGGGAGGCCCAGCATTTT | TRBJ1-5 | TRBV19 | - | -
CASSIGTGPHNEQFF | TGTGCCAGTAGTATTGGGACAGGGCCCCACAATGAGCAGTTCTTC | TRBJ2-1 | TRBV19 | - | TRBD1
CASSEGASAGFKQYF | TGCGCCAGCAGTGAGGGGGCCAGCGCCGGATTCAAGCAGTACTTC | TRBJ2-4 | TRBV10-1 | - | -